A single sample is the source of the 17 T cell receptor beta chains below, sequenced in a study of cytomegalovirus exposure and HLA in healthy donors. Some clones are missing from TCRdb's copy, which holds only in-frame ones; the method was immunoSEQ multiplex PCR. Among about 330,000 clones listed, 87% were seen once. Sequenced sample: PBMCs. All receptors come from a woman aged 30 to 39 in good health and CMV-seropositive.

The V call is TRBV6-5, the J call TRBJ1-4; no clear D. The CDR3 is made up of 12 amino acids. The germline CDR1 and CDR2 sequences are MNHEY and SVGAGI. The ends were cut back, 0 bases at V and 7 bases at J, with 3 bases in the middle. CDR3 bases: TGTGCCAGCAGTTACTCGGGTGAAAAACTGTTTTTT. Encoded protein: CASSYSGEKLFF.

CDR3 in DNA: TGTGCCAGCTCACCAGGGGGGGGCGCGGTGGAGACCCAGTACTTC. Amino acid sequence: CASSPGGGAVETQYF. V is TRBV18 and J is TRBJ2-5; possibly TRBD2 for D (7 bases). Trimming left V 2 bases short and J 5 bases short, with 15 bases between. Germline V CDR1 and CDR2: KGHSH, LQKENI. The CDR3 length is 15 residues.

The CDR3 protein is CASSSWGTNTDTQYF. The CDR3 DNA reads TGTGCCAGCAGCTCTTGGGGGACCAACACAGATACGCAGTATTTT. The chain links TRBV7-9 to TRBJ2-3; possibly TRBD1 or TRBD2 for D (5 bases each). Trimming left V 4 bases short and J 2 bases short, with 13 bases between. CDR3 length equals 15 residues. Germline assignment: CDR1 SEHNR and CDR2 FQNEAQ (reference sequence).

The CDR3 protein is CASNAPGQGVLHQPQHF. As DNA, the CDR3 is TGTGCCAGCAACGCACCGGGACAGGGGGTACTCCATCAGCCCCAGCATTTT. The chain carries TRBV28 and TRBJ1-5; 11 bases line up with TRBD1. Germline CDR1 MDHEN, CDR2 SYDVKM. The CDR3 extends over 17 amino acids. Unmatched junction bases numbered 13, after V lost 7 bases and J lost 5 bases.

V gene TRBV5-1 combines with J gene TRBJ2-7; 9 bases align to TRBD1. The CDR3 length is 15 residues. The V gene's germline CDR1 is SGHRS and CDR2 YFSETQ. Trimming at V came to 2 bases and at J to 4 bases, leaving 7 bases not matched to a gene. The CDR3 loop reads CASSLASGTGYEQYF. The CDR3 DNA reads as TGCGCCAGCAGCTTAGCTTCCGGGACAGGGTACGAGCAGTACTTC.

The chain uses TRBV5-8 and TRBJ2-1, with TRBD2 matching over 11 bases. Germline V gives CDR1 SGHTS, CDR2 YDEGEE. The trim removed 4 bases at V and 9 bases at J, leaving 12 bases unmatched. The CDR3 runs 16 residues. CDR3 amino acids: CASSPLVAGGHGEQFF. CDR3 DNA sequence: TGTGCCAGCAGCCCCCTCGTAGCGGGGGGGCATGGTGAGCAGTTCTTC.

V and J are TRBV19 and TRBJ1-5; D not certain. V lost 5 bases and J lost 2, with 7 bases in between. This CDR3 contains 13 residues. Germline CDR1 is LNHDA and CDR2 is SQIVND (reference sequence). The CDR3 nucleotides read TGTGCCAGTAGTTCCCAGGGCAATCAGCCCCAGCATTTT. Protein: CASSSQGNQPQHF.

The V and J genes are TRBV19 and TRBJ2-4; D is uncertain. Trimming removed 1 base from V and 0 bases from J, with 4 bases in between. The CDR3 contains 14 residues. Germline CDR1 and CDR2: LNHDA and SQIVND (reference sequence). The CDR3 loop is CASSIGLAKNIQYF. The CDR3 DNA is TGTGCCAGTAGTATAGGCTTAGCCAAAAACATTCAGTACTTC.

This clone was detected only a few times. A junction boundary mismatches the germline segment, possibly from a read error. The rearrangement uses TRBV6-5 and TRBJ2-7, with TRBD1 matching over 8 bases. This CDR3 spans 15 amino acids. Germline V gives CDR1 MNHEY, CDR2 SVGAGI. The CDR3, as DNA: TGTGCCAGCAGTAACTCCGGGACAGGCTCCTACGAGCAGTACTTC. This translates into CASSNSGTGSYEQYF.

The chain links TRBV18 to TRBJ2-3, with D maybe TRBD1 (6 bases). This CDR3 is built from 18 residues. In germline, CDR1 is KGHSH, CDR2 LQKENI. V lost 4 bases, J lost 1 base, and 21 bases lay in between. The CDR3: CASSRWGRDTVGTDTQYF. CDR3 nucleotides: TGTGCCAGCTCACGATGGGGTCGGGACACGGTGGGCACAGATACGCAGTATTTT.

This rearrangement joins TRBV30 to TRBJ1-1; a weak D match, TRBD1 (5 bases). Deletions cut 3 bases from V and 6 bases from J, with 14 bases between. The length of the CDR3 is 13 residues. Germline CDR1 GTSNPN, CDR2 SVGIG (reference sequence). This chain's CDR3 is CAWSPGMSPEAFF. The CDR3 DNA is TGTGCCTGGAGCCCAGGGATGAGCCCTGAAGCTTTCTTT. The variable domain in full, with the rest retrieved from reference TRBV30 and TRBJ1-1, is SQTIHQWPATLVQPVGSPLSLECTVEGTSNPNLYWYRQAAGRGLQLLFYSVGIGQISSEVPQNLSASRPQDRQFILSSKKLLLSDSGFYLCAWSPGMSPEAFFGQGTRLTVV.

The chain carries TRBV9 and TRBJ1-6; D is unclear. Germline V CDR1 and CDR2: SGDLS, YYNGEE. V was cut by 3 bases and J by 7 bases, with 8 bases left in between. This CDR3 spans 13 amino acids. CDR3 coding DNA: TGTGCCAGCAGCGAAGGAATGAATTCACCCCTCCACTTT. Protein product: CASSEGMNSPLHF.

CDR3 sequence: CASSQVGSNYGYTF. CDR3 coding DNA: TGTGCCAGCAGCCAAGTGGGCTCTAACTATGGCTACACCTTC. The chain links TRBV14 to TRBJ1-2; D not certain. The CDR3 sequence is 14 residues long. CDR1 SGHDN and CDR2 FVKESK come from the germline V gene. Trimming stripped 1 base from V and 0 bases from J, with 6 bases between.

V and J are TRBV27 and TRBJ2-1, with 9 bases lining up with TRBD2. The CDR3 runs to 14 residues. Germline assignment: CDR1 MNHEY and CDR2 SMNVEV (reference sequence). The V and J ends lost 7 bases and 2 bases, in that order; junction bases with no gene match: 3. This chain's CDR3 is CASNGGGAYNEQFF. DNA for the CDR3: TGTGCCAGCAACGGCGGGGGGGCCTACAATGAGCAGTTCTTC.

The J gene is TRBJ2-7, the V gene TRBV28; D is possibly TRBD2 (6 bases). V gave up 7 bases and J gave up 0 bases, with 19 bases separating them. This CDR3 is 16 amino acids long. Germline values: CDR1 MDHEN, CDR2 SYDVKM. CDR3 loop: CASTRLAGLISYEQYF. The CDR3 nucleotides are TGTGCCAGCACCCGATTGGCGGGGCTCATCTCCTACGAGCAGTACTTC.

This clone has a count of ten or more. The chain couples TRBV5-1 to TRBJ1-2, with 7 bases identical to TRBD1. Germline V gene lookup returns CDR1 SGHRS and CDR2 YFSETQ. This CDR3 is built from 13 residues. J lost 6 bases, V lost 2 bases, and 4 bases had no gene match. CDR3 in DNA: TGCGCCAGCAGCTTATTGACAGGGAATGGCTACACCTTC. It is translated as CASSLLTGNGYTF.

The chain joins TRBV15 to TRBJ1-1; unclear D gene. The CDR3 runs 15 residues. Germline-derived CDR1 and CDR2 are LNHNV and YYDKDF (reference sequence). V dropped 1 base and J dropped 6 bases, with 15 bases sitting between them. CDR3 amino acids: CATSRATGTAAEAFF. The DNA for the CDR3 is TGTGCCACCAGCAGAGCTACGGGTACTGCGGCTGAAGCTTTCTTT.